This record looks at one TCR beta chain sequence and its context. The sample comes from a study of blood T cell repertoires in COVID-19. The overall study: Samples taken during acute and convalescent COVID-19 were collected in the United States, Italy and Spain. T cells, B-cell-depleted T cells, or PBMCs supplied cDNA or gDNA.

Original processing methods: Reference gene primer amplification gave nucleated cell count estimates. Clones were read by immunoSEQ multiplex PCR, and TCRdb kept only the in-frame ones, dropping some. The V and J calls and the clone size are those of that table, but D and trimming were determined from the DNA. The sample contains some 300,000 clones, about 90% of which appear only once. Enrolment of Seattle patients took place during active infection, and they were followed longitudinally. Germline lookup yields CDR1 LNHDA and CDR2 SQIVND (reference sequence). V was pared by 5 bases and J by 10 bases, with 9 bases of the junction left unmatched. The length of the CDR3 is 14 residues.

This clonotype originated in a woman aged 50 to 60 with COVID-19, enrolled during active disease. Sample: peripheral blood. The genes are TRBV19 and TRBJ1-5; 9 bases match TRBD1. The CDR3: CASSSPGQGLPQHF. The CDR3 region has the DNA TGTGCCAGTAGTTCTCCGGGACAGGGCCTTCCCCAGCATTTT.